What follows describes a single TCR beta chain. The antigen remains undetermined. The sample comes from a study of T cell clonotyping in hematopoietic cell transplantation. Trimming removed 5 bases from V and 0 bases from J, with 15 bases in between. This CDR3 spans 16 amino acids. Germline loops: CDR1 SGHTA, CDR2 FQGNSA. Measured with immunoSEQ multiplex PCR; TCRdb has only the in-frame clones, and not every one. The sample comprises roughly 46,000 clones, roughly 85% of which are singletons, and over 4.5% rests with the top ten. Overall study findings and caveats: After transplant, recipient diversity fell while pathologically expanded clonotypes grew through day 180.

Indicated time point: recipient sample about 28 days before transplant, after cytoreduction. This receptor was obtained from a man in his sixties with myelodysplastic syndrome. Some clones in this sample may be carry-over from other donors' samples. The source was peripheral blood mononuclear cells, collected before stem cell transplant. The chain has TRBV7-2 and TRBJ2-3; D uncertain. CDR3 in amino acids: CASSPASSASTDTQYF. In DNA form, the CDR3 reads TGTGCCAGCAGCCCAGCGTCAAGTGCTAGCACAGATACGCAGTATTTT.